Shown below are 6 T cell receptor beta chains from a single sample sequenced in a study of T-cell reconstitution after alpha-beta-depleted transplantation in children. The TCRbeta library was prepared with unique molecular identifiers. TCRdb redid the calling of the PCR reads with MiXCR, one entry per CDR3 protein. The table lists about 580,000 distinct CDR3 sequences, 20% to 30% of them singletons. The starting material was PBMCs, obtained before TCRalphabeta/CD19-depleted stem cell transplant. These receptors came from a boy under three years old with Wiskott-Aldrich syndrome, due to receive a stem cell transplant.

This chain uses TRBV20-1 with TRBJ2-3; D might be TRBD1 (6 bases). The CDR3 spans 14 residues. The V and J ends lost 6 bases and 4 bases respectively, with 17 bases between them. From germline, CDR1 is DFQATT and CDR2 SNEGSKA (reference sequence). CDR3 in amino acids: CSAPLQGSADTQYF. CDR3 DNA sequence: TGCAGTGCCCCGTTACAGGGATCCGCAGATACGCAGTATTTT.

The rearrangement uses TRBV11-1 and TRBJ2-1; TRBD2 agrees at 12 bases. Germline CDR1 SGHAT, CDR2 FQDESV (reference sequence). With 5 bases clipped from V and 2 bases from J, the junction kept 7 bases outside the gene matches. This CDR3 has 17 amino acids. This CDR3 is CASSLTSGSPPYNEQFF. The CDR3 DNA reads TGTGCCAGCAGCCTGACTAGCGGGAGTCCTCCCTACAATGAGCAGTTCTTC.

V usage is TRBV7-6 and J usage is TRBJ2-1; 10 nucleotides align to TRBD2. Germline V gives CDR1 SGHVS, CDR2 FNYEAQ. The V segment lost 6 bases and the J segment 3 bases; nucleotides outside the gene matches: 17. CDR3 length: 19 amino acids. CDR3 sequence reads: CASSSQGRTSGGGYNEQFF. Here the CDR3 DNA reads TGTGCCAGCAGTTCACAGGGTAGGACTAGCGGAGGGGGCTACAATGAGCAGTTCTTC.

The chain carries TRBV6-1 and TRBJ1-5; maybe TRBD1 (6 bases). The germline gives CDR1 MNHNS, CDR2 SASEGT. The CDR3 consists of 14 residues. V gave up 3 bases and J gave up 7 bases, with 13 bases separating them. The CDR3 region has the DNA TGTGCCAGCAGTGACAGCAGGGGCCGACAGCCCCAGCATTTT. It encodes CASSDSRGRQPQHF.

A single count supports this clonotype. V gene TRBV5-1 combines with J gene TRBJ2-5; 8 bases are a match to TRBD2. The CDR3 totals 14 residues. Trimming removed 5 bases from V and 5 bases from J; junction bases left unmatched: 8. CDR1 and CDR2 (germline): SGHRS, YFSETQ. DNA of the CDR3: TGCGCCAGCAGTTCTAGCGGGTTTAGGGAGACCCAGTACTTC. This gives the protein CASSSSGFRETQYF.

J is TRBJ2-2 and V is TRBV29-1, with D possibly TRBD2 on 6 matching bases. This CDR3 is 13 amino acids long. V lost 4 bases to trimming and J lost 2 bases, with 8 bases between them. Per the germline V gene, CDR1 is SQVTM and CDR2 is ANQGSEA. CDR3: CSVGRGNTGELFF. Here the CDR3 DNA reads TGCAGCGTTGGGAGGGGTAACACCGGGGAGCTGTTTTTT.